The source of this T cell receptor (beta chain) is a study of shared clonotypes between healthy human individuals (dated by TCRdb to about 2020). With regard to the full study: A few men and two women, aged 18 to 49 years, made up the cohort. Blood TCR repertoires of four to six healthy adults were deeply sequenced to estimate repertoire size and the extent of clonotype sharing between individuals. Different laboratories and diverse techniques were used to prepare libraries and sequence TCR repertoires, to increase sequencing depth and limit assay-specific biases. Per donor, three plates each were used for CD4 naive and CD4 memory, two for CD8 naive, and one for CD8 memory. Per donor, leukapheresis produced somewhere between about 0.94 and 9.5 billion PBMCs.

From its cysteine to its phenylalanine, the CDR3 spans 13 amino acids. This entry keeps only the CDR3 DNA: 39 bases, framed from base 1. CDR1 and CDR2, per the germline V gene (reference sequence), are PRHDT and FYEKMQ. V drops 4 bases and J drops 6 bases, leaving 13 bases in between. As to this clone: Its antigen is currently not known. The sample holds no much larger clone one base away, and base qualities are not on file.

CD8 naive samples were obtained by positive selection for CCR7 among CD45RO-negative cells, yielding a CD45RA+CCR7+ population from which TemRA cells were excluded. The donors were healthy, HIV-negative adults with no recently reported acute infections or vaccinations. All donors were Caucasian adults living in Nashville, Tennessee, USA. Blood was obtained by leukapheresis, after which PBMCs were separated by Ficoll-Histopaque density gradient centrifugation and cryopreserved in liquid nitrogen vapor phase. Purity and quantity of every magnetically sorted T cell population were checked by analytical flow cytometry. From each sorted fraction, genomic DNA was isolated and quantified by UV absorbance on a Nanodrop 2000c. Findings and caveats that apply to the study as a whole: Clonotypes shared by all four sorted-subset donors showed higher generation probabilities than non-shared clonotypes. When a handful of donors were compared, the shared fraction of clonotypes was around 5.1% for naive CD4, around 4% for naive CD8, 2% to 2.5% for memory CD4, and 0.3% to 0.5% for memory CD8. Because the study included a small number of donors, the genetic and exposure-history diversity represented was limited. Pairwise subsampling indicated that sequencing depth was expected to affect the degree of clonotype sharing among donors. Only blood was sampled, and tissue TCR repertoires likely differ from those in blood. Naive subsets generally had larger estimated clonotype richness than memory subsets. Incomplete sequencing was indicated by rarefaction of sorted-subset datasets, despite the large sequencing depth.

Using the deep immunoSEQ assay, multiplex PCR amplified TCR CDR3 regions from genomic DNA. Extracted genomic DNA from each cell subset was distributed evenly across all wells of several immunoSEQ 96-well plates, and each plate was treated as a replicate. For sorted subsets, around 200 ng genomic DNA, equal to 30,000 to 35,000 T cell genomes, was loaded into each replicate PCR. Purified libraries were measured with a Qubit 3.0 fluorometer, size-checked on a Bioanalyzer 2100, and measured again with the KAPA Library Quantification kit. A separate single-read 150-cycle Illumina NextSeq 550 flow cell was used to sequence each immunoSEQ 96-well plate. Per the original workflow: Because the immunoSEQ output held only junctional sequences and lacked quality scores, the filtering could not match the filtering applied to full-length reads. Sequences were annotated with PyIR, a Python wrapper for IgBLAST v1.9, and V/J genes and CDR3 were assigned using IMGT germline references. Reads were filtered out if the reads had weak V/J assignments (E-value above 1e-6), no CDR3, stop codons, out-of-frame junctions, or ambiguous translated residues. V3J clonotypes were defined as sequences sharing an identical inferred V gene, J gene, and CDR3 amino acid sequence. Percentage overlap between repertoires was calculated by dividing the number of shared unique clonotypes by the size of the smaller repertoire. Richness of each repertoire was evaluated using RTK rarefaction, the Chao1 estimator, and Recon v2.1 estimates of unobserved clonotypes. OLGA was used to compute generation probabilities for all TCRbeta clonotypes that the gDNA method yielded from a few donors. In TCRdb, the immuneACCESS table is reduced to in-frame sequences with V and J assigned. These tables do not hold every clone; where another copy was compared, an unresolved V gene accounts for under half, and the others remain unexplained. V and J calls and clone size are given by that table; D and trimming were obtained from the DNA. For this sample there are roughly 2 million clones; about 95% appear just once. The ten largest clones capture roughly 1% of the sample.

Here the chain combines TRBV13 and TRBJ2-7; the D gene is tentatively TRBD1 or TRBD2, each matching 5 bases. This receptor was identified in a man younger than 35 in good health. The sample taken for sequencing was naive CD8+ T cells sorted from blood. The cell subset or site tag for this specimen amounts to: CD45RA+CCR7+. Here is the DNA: TGTGCCAGCAGCTCCACTCTTGGGGGCGAGCAGTACTTC. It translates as CASSSTLGGEQYF. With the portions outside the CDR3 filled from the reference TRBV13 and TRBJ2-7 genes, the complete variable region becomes AAGVIQSPRHLIKEKRETATLKCYPIPRHDTVYWYQQGPGQDPQFLISFYEKMQSDKGSIPDRFSAQQFSDYHSELNMSSLELGDSALYFCASSSTLGGEQYFGPGTRLTVT.